These 7 T cell receptor beta chains came from one sample sequenced in a study of cytotoxic CD8 clonotypes in ibrutinib-treated CLL. The repertoire was sequenced with immunoSEQ multiplex PCR; TCRdb's copy has only in-frame clones and lacks some. The data contain roughly 180,000 clones, approximately 72% of them seen just once; the ten biggest clones take up roughly an eighth. The sample in question was PBMCs, obtained after 24 months of ibrutinib treatment. The receptors derive from a human donor with chronic lymphocytic leukemia.

V gene TRBV19 combines with J gene TRBJ2-2; D is possibly TRBD2 (5 bases). Trimming took off 6 bases at V and 9 bases at J, with 11 bases between the two ends. CDR1 and CDR2 from the germline V gene are LNHDA and SQIVND (reference sequence). There are 12 residues in the CDR3. The CDR3 coding sequence is TGTGCCAGTAGACTAGGCTCCAGGGAGCTGTTTTTT. Its translation: CASRLGSRELFF.

V and J are TRBV5-1 and TRBJ2-1, with TRBD1 matching over 7 bases. Germline V lookup: CDR1 SGHRS, CDR2 YFSETQ. Germline trimming cut 4 bases from V and 6 bases from J; bases unmatched to any gene: 4. The CDR3 runs 13 residues. CDR3 region: CASSLGQANEQFF. The CDR3 nucleotides are TGCGCCAGCAGCCTAGGACAGGCCAATGAGCAGTTCTTC.

This chain links TRBV15 with TRBJ2-7; perhaps TRBD2 as D (6 bases). This CDR3 region has 14 residues. Germline CDR1 is LNHNV and CDR2 is YYDKDF (reference sequence). Trimming took 3 bases from V and 4 from J, leaving 13 bases between them. CDR3 region: CATSRETSFYEQYF. The CDR3 DNA is TGTGCCACCAGCAGGGAGACTAGTTTTTACGAGCAGTACTTC. The variable domain in full, completed from reference TRBV15 and TRBJ2-7, reads DAMVIQNPRYQVTQFGKPVTLSCSQTLNHNVMYWYQQKSSQAPKLLFHYYDKDFNNEADTPDNFQSRRPNTSFCFLDIRSPGLGDTAMYLCATSRETSFYEQYFGPGTRLTVT.

This clone was observed a handful of times. The rearrangement joins TRBV2 to TRBJ2-1; tentatively, D is TRBD2 (7 bases). CDR3 length equals 14 residues. Germline assignment: CDR1 SNHLY and CDR2 FYNNEI. The V and J ends lost 7 bases and 6 bases respectively, with 16 bases between them. CDR3 loop: CASKKGEGRNEQFF. The CDR3 bases are TGTGCCAGCAAGAAGGGGGAGGGCCGCAATGAGCAGTTCTTC.

The rearrangement links TRBV10-3 to TRBJ2-3; TRBD1 matches at 7 bases. The V and J ends lost 10 bases and 2 bases, in that order; junction bases with no gene match: 15. This CDR3 region has 16 residues. The germline V gene encodes CDR1 ENHRY and CDR2 SYGVKD. CDR3 DNA: TGTGCCACCTTGCGCCGAACCGGGACAGACACAGATACGCAGTATTTT. The encoded protein is CATLRRTGTDTDTQYF.

This clone was counted a few times. The chain carries TRBV6-1 and TRBJ1-3; no firm D call. From germline, CDR1 is MNHNS and CDR2 SASEGT. Trimming left V 4 bases short and J 2 bases short, with 6 bases between. The CDR3 sequence is 13 residues long. CDR3 in amino acids: CASSVGAGNTIYF. The CDR3, as DNA: TGTGCCAGCAGTGTTGGGGCTGGAAACACCATATATTTT.

The V and J genes are TRBV27 and TRBJ2-7; D is possibly TRBD2 (6 bases). V shed 8 bases and J shed 3 bases, with 14 bases lying between them. Germline values: CDR1 MNHEY, CDR2 SMNVEV (reference sequence). This CDR3 region has 13 residues. CDR3 sequence reads: CASGDFGFYEQYF. The CDR3 DNA reads as TGTGCCAGCGGGGACTTTGGTTTCTACGAGCAGTACTTC.